This T cell receptor beta chain originates from a study of cytomegalovirus exposure and HLA in healthy donors. Study summary: The same platform was used for the roughly 110 validation repertoires as for the 666 first-cohort repertoires, as reported in a later analysis. Findings and limits, study-wide: TCR sequences were mostly rare, though some public TCRs occurred in many donors. The classifier, whose performance was assessed in both the original and validation cohorts, reportedly diagnosed cytomegalovirus status with high specificity and sensitivity.

An approximately 120-subject validation cohort, separate from the approximately 670-subject first cohort, supplied the donors. Remarks on this clone: What it recognizes is unknown.

TCRdb keeps only in-frame clones here, not all; method: immunoSEQ multiplex PCR. The sample lists 76,000 or so clones, roughly 94% occurring once. The germline V gene encodes CDR1 SEHNR and CDR2 FQNEAQ (reference sequence). V was clipped by 5 bases and J by 2 bases, with 16 bases between them. This CDR3 spans 15 amino acids. The chain carries TRBV7-9 and TRBJ2-7; D not certain. The origin of this receptor is a woman between 18 and 29 years old in good health and CMV-seropositive. Material: PBMCs. The CDR3 nucleotides are TGTGCCAGCAGCAAATCCGCGTTTGAGGCCTACGAGCAGTACTTC. Protein sequence: CASSKSAFEAYEQYF.